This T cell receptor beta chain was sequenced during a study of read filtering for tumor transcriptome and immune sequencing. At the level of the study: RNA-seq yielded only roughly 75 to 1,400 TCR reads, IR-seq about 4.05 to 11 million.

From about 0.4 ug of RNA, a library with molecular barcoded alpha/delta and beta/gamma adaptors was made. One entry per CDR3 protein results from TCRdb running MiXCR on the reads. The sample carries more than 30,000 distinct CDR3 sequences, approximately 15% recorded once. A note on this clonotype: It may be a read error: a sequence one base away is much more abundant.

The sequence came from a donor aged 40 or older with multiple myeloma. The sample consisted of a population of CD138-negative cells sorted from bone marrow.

CDR3 loop: CASSREGRPQHF. The CDR3 region has the DNA TGTGCCAGCAGTAGGGAGGGTCGGCCCCAGCATTTT. This chain links TRBV7-9 with TRBJ1-5; no clear D gene. The CDR3 has 12 residues. The germline V gene has CDR1 SEHNR and CDR2 FQNEAQ (reference sequence). V lost 6 bases, J lost 9 bases, and 12 bases lay in between. Drawing the rest from reference TRBV7-9 and TRBJ1-5, the complete variable domain is DTGVSQNPRHKITKRGQNVTFRCDPISEHNRLYWYRQTLGQGPEFLTYFQNEAQLEKSRLLSDRFSAERPKGSFSTLEIQRTEQGDSAMYLCASSREGRPQHFGDGTRLSIL.